Sequencing of this TCR beta chain was carried out in a study of vaccination and CD4 T cells after COVID-19 (dated 2022 in TCRdb). Background for the entire study: Every convalescent patient had a positive nasal swab PCR test for SARS-CoV-2, with mild disease in several patients and severe disease in one. The convalescent cohort included six males and four females, with two Hispanic individuals, seven Caucasians, two Asians and one multiracial person. Participants got two doses of the Pfizer-BioNTech BNT162b2 vaccine (n=8) or two doses of the Moderna mRNA-1273 vaccine (n=2). Post-COVID blood samples were collected from convalescent patients a median of around 96 days after diagnosis, with a range of roughly 35 to 161 days. Post-vaccine blood samples were collected a median of around 10 weeks after the second vaccine dose, ranging from roughly 13 to 250 days. Culture stimuli were overlapping spike peptide pools from SARS-CoV-2 and from the common cold coronaviruses HCoV-NL63, HCoV-OC43 and HCoV-229E. As controls, cultures received a CEFX viral epitope pool (the positive control), an HIV-1 Nef peptide pool (the negative control), or no peptide at all. In approximately ten COVID-19 convalescent patients and a handful of infection-naive healthy vaccine recipients, the spike-specific CD4+ TCR repertoire before mRNA vaccination was compared with the repertoire after mRNA vaccination.

The library was produced with PCR. TCR sequencing of DNA from cultured CD4+ T cells used the Oncomine TCR Beta short-read assay at the Johns Hopkins FTIC core. Genomic DNA was extracted from the cultured CD4+ T cells with the QIAamp micro DNA kit. Oncomine TCR Beta libraries from cultured CD4+ T cells were pooled using unique dual indexes and sequenced on an Illumina iSeq 100. In the source study's methods: Non-productive sequences were removed, and CDR3s not starting with C, not ending with F or W, or shorter than 7 amino acids were discarded. Antigen-specific clonotypes were identified using the MANAFEST web application through comparison of peptide-stimulated wells with reference and other culture wells. To be called positive, a clone needed an FDR below 0.05, an odds ratio above 5, and a productive frequency above 0.1% in at least two of three replicate wells. A clonotype counted as cross-reactive if it showed significant expansion both in the SARS-CoV-2 spike wells and in at least one common cold coronavirus spike condition. CDR3 homology was assessed with Levenshtein distances (stringdist) and unrooted phylogenetic trees (ape) in R version 3.6.1. Using fastp trimming at Q25 and MiXCR clonotype assembly, TCRdb reanalyzed the public sequencing data and kept in-frame beta chains. Each entry merges the rows of one CDR3 protein and shows their most common DNA and genes. TCRdb, rather than the study authors, made the V and J calls. For this sample there are around 17,000 distinct CDR3 sequences; 70% appear just once. Jointly, the top ten make up more than 15% of the sample.

The CDR3 measures 13 amino acids from cysteine to phenylalanine. Here the CDR3 DNA is all that survives: 39 bases in frame from base 1. V sheds 0 bases and J sheds 7 bases, leaving 10 bases between their ends. Based on the germline V gene (reference sequence), the CDR1 and CDR2 sequences are DFQATT and SNEGSKA. Per the publication, the treatment or condition label means: roughly nine-day PBMC culture with coronavirus spike peptide pools or control peptides (ViraFEST assay). The study used the ViraFEST assay, which expanded antigen-specific T cells with peptide pools and then identified expanded clonotypes by TCR sequencing. The convalescent patients' positive SARS-CoV-2 PCR tests were from March to December 2020, which was before the Alpha, Beta and Delta variants emerged in the United States. Some 2 million PBMCs per well were cultured in IMDM with roughly 5% human AB serum and about 9.2 IU/ml IL-2, plus 10 ug/ml peptide pools. Half of the culture medium was replaced with fresh IL-2-containing medium on days 3 and 7. Once the cells had been in culture for roughly 11 days, the EasySep CD4+ T cell isolation kit was used to isolate CD4+ T cells by negative selection. Ficoll-Paque Plus gradient centrifugation was used to isolate PBMCs from whole blood, and the isolated PBMCs were then either used fresh or cryopreserved at -140C. Triplicate wells were generally used for each culture condition.

Comments on this clonotype: No cognate antigen has been identified for it. Base qualities are missing; no much larger clone stands one base away.

Study-wide findings and limitations: In convalescent patients, a median roughly 87% of post-vaccine SARS-CoV-2-reactive clones were detected only after vaccination, suggesting vaccine-specific priming. Only a relatively small number of convalescent patients were included in the study, and early timepoints following natural infection were not analyzed. The median number of SARS-CoV-2-reactive clonotypes rose from around 21 after infection to 38 after vaccination, but the change was not significant. Of the vaccine-specific clones found in convalescent patients, nearly all (304 of 307) were mono-reactive for SARS-CoV-2 spike instead of being cross-reactive with common cold coronaviruses.

The V and J segments used are TRBV20-1 and TRBJ1-5; a weak D assignment points to TRBD1 (5 bases agree). The TCR was taken from a human donor who had recovered from COVID-19. Material: CD4+ T cells from blood, cultured in vitro. The CDR3 sequence is CSARDRWGQPQHF. The nucleotide sequence reads TGCAGTGCTAGAGATAGGTGGGGCCAGCCCCAGCATTTT.